The clone carrying this T cell receptor beta chain has just a few counts. The antigen is undetermined. This sample is part of a study of PD-1 blockade in classical Hodgkin lymphoma. Study observations and caveats: Repertoires differed for reasons still undefined, possibly disease activity or prior therapy.

CDR1 and CDR2 from the germline V gene are SGHAT and FQDESV (reference sequence). Germline trimming cut 2 bases from V and 5 bases from J; bases unmatched to any gene: 20. The CDR3 loop spans 19 amino acids. Noted time point: cycle 4 day 1 (C4D1), after 5 to 7 weeks of nivolumab. After autologous stem cell transplantation all patients relapsed, and prior brentuximab vedotin exposure differed between cohorts. Magnetic negative selection isolated CD8+ T cells from thawed PBMCs. Sequencing used immunoSEQ multiplex PCR; TCRdb keeps in-frame clones, though not all of them. The data contain roughly 9,900 clones, 70% to 80% of them singletons.

This sequence originates from a human donor with classical Hodgkin lymphoma. The chain has TRBV11-1 and TRBJ2-5; 7 bases agree with TRBD1. The sample was CD8+ T cells from blood, taken before the fourth cycle of nivolumab. CDR3 protein: CASSLRGWGQNNQRETQYF. The CDR3 DNA is TGTGCCAGCAGCTTAAGGGGGTGGGGACAGAACAACCAACGGGAGACCCAGTACTTC.